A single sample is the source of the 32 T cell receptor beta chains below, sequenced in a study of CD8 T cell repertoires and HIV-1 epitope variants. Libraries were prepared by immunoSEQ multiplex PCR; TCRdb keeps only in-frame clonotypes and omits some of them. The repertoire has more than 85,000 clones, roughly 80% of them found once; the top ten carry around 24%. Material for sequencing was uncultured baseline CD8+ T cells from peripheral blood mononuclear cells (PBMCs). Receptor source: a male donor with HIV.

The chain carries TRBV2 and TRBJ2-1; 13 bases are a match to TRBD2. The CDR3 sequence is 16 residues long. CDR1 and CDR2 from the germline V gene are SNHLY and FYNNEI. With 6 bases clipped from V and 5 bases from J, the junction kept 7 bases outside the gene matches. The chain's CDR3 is CASSATGLAGDNEQFF. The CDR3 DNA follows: TGTGCCAGCAGCGCTACAGGACTAGCGGGGGACAATGAGCAGTTCTTC.

In nucleotides, the CDR3 is TGTGCCTGGAGTAAACAGCTTACTAATGAAAAACTGTTTTTT. Translating it yields CAWSKQLTNEKLFF. V is TRBV30 and J is TRBJ1-4; D ambiguous. From germline, CDR1 is GTSNPN and CDR2 SVGIG (reference sequence). Trimming pared 2 bases from V and 2 bases from J, leaving 9 bases between. This CDR3 has 14 residues.

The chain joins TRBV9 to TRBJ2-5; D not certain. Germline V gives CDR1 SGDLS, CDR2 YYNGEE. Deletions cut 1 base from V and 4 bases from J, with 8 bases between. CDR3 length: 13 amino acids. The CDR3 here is CASSVLPGETQYF. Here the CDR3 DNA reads TGTGCCAGCAGCGTATTGCCCGGAGAGACCCAGTACTTC.

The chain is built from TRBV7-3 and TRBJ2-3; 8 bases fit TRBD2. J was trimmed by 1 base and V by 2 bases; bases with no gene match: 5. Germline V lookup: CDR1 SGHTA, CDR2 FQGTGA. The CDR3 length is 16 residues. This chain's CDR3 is CASSLSGGAGTDTQYF. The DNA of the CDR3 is TGTGCCAGCAGCTTATCCGGGGGGGCCGGCACAGATACGCAGTATTTT. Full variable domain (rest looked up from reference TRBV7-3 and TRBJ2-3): GAGVSQTPSNKVTEKGKYVELRCDPISGHTALYWYRQSLGQGPEFLIYFQGTGAADDSGLPNDRFFAVRPEGSVSTLKIQRTERGDSAVYLCASSLSGGAGTDTQYFGPGTRLTVL.

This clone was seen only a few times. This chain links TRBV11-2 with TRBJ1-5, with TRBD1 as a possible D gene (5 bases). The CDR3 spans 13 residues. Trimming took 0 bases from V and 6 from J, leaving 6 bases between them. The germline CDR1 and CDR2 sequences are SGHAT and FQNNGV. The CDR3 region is CASSLERGQPQHF. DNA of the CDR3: TGTGCCAGCAGCTTAGAAAGGGGTCAGCCCCAGCATTTT.

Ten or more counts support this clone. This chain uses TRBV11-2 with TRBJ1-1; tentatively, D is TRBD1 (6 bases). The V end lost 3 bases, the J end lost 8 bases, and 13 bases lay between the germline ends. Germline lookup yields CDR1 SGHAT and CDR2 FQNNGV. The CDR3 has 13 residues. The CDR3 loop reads CASSLGAPREAFF. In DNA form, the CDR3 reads TGTGCCAGCAGCTTGGGGGCTCCACGCGAAGCTTTCTTT.

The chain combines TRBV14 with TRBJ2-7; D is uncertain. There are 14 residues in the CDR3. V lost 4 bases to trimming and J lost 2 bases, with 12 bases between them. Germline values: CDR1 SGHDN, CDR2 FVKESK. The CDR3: CASSLGPGTYEQYF. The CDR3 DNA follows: TGTGCCAGCAGCCTGGGTCCAGGAACCTACGAGCAGTACTTC.

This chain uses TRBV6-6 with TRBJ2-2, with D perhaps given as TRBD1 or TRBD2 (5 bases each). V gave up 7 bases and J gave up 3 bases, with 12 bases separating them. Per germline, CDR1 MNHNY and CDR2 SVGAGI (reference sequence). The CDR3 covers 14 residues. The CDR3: CASKGSSHTGELFF. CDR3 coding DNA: TGTGCCAGCAAGGGGAGTAGTCACACCGGGGAGCTGTTTTTT.

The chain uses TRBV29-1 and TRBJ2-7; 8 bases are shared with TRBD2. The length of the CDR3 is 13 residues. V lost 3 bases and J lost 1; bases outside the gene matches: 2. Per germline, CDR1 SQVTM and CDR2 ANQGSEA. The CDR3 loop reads CSVEGLVSYEQYF. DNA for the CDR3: TGCAGCGTTGAGGGACTAGTATCCTACGAGCAGTACTTC.

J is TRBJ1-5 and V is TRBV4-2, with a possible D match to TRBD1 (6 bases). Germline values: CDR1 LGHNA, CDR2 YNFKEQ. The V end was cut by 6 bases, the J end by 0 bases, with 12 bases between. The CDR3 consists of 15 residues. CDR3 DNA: TGTGCCAGCAGACCGGACAGCTATAGCAATCAGCCCCAGCATTTT. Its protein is CASRPDSYSNQPQHF.

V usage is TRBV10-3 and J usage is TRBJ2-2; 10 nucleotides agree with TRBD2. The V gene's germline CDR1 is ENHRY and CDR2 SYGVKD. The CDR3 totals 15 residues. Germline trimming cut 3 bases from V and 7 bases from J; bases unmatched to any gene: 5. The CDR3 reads CAISEPTSGLGELFF. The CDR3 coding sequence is TGTGCCATCAGTGAACCGACTAGCGGGCTCGGGGAGCTGTTTTTT.

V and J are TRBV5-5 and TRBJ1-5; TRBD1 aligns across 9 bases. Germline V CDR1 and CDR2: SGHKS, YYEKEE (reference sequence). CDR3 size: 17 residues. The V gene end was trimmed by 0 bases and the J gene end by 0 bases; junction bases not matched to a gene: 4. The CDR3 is CASSLDGTGISNQPQHF. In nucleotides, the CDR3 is TGTGCCAGCAGCTTGGATGGGACAGGGATTAGCAATCAGCCCCAGCATTTT.

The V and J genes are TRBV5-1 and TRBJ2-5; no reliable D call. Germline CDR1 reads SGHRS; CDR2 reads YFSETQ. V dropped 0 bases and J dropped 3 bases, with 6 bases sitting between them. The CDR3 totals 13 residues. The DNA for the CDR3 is TGCGCCAGCAGCTTGGTTCTAAAAGAGACCCAGTACTTC. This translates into CASSLVLKETQYF.

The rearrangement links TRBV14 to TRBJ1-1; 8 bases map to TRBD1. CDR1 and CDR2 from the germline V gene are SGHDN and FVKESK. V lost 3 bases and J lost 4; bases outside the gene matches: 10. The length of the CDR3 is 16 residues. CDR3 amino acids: CASSQRTGIGVTEAFF. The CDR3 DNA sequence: TGTGCCAGCAGCCAGCGGACAGGGATCGGTGTCACTGAAGCTTTCTTT.

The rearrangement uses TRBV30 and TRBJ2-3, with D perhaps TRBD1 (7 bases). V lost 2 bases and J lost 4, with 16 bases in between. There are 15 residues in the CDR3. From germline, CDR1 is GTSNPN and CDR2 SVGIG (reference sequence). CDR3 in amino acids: CAWSSRRGTADTQYF. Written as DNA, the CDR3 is TGTGCCTGGAGTTCACGGAGGGGGACAGCAGATACGCAGTATTTT.

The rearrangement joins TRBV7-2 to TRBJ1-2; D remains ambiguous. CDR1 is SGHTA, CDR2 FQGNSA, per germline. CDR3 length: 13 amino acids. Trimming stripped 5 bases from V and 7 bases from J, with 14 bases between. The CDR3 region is CASSPREISGYTF. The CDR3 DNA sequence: TGTGCCAGCAGCCCCCGGGAGATCTCTGGCTACACCTTC.

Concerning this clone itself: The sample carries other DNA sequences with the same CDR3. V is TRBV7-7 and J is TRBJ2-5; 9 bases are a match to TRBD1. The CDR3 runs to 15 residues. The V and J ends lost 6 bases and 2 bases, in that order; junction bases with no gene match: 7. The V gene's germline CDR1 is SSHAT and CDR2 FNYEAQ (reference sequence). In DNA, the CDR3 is TGTGCCAGCAGTTTCGGGACAGGGTGGCAAGAGACCCAGTACTTC. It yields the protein CASSFGTGWQETQYF.

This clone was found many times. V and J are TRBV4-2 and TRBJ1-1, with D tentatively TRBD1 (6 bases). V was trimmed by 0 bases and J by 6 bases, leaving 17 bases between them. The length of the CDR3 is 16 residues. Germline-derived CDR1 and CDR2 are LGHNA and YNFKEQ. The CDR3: CASSQDRGQFGAEAFF. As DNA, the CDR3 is TGTGCCAGCAGCCAAGATCGGGGGCAGTTCGGCGCTGAAGCTTTCTTT.

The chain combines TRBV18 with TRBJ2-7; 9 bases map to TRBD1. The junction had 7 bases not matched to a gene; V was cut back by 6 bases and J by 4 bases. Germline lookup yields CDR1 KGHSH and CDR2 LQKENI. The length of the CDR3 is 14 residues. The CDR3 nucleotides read TGTGCCAGCTCCCCTGGGACAGGGCTTTACGAGCAGTACTTC. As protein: CASSPGTGLYEQYF.

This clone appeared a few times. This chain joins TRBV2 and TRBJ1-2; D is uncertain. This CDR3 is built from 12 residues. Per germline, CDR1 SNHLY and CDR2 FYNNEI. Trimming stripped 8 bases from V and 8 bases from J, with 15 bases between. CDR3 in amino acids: CASGSDSGGYTF. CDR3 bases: TGTGCCAGCGGCAGCGACTCCGGCGGCTACACCTTC.

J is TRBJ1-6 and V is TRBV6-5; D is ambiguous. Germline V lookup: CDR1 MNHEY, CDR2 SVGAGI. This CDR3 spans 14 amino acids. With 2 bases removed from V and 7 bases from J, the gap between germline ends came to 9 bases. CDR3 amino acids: CASSYQATNSPLHF. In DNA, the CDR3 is TGTGCCAGCAGTTACCAGGCAACCAATTCACCCCTCCACTTT.

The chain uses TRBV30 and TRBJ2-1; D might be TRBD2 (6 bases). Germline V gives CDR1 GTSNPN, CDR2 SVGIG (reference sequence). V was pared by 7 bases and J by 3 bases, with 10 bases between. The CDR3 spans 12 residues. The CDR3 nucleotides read TGTGCCTTCCCGGGGGTCTACAATGAGCAGTTCTTC. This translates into CAFPGVYNEQFF.

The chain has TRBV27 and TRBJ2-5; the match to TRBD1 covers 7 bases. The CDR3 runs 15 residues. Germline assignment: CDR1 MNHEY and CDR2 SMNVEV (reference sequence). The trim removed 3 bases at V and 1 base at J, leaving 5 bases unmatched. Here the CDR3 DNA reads TGTGCCAGCAGTTTCCGGGACAGCCTCCAAGAGACCCAGTACTTC. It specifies CASSFRDSLQETQYF.

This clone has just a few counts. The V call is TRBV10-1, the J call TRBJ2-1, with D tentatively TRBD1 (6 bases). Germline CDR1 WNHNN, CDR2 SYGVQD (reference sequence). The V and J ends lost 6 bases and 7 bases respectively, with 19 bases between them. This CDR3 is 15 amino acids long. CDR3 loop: CASSPMWGPPNEQFF. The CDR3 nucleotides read TGCGCCAGCAGCCCGATGTGGGGGCCTCCTAATGAGCAGTTCTTC.

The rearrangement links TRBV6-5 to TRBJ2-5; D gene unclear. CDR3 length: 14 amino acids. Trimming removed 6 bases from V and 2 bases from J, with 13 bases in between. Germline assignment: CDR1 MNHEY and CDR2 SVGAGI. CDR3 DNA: TGTGCCAGCAGCGTTCACAGCGTTCAAGAGACCCAGTACTTC. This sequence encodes CASSVHSVQETQYF.

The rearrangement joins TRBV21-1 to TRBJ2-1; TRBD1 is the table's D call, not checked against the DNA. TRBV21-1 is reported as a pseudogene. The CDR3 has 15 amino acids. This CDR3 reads CASSKAGTGPNEQFF. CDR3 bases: TGTGCCAGCAGCAAAGCCGGGACAGGGCCAAATGAGCAGTTCTTC.

The CDR3 nucleotides are TGTGCCAGTAGTATGCGGGATTTGGGCTACGAGCAGTACTTC. Translating it yields CASSMRDLGYEQYF. The chain employs TRBV19 and TRBJ2-7, with a weak D call TRBD2 (6 bases). Germline lookup yields CDR1 LNHDA and CDR2 SQIVND (reference sequence). V was pared by 3 bases and J by 3 bases, with 12 bases between. CDR3 size: 14 residues.

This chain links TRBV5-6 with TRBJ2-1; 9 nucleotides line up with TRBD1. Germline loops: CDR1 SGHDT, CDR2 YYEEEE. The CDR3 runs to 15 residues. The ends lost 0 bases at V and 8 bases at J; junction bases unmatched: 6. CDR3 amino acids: CASSLGGTGKYEQFF. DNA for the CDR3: TGTGCCAGCAGCTTGGGTGGGACAGGGAAATATGAGCAGTTCTTC.

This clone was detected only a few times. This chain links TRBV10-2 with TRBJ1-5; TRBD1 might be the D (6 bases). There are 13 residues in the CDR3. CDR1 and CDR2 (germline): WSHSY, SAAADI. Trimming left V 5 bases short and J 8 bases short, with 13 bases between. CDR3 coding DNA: TGCGCCAGCAGTTGGGACACCACCAAGCCCCAGCATTTT. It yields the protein CASSWDTTKPQHF.

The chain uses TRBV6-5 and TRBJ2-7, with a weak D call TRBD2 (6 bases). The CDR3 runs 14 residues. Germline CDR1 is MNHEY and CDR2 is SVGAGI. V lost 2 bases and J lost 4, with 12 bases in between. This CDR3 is CASSYRDLGYEQYF. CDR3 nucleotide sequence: TGTGCCAGCAGTTACCGGGACTTGGGGTACGAGCAGTACTTC.

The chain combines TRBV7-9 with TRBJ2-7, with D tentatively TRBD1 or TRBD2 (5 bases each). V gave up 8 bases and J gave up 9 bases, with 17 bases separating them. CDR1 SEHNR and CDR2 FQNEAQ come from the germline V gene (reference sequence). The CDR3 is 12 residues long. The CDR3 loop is CASGTTGTGQYF. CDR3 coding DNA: TGTGCCAGCGGGACGACCGGGACGGGGCAGTACTTC.

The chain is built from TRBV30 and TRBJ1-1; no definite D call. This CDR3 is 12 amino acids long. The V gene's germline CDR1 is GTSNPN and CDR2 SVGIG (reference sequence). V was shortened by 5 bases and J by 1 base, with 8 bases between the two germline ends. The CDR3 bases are TGTGCCTGGGGAAACACGAACACTGAAGCTTTCTTT. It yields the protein CAWGNTNTEAFF.